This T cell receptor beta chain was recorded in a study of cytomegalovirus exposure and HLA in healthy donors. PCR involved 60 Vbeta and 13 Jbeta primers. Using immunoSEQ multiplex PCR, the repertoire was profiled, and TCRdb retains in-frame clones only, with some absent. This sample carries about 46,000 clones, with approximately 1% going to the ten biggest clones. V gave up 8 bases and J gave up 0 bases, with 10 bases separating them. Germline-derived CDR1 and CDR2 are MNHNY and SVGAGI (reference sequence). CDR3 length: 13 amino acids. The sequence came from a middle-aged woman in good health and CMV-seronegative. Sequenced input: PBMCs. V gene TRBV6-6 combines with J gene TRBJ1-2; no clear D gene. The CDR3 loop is CASSPGSNYGYTF. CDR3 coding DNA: TGTGCCAGCTCGCCCGGGTCTAACTATGGCTACACCTTC.